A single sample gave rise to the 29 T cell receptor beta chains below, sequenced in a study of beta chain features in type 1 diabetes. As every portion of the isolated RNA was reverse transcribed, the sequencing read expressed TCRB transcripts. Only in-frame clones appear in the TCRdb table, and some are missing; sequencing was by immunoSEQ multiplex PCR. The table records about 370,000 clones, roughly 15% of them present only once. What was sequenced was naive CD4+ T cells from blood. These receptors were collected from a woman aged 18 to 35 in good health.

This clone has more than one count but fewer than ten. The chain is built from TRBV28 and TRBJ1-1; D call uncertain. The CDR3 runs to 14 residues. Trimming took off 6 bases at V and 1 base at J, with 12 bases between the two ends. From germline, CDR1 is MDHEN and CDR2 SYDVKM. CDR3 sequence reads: CASRHNGRNTEAFF. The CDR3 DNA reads TGTGCCAGCAGACACAATGGGCGGAACACTGAAGCTTTCTTT.

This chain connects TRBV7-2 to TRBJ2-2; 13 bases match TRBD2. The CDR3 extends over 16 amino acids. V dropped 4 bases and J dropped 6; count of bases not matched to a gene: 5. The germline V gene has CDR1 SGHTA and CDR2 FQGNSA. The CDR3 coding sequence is TGTGCCAGCAGCTCCAGGACTAGCGGGAGTGCCGGGGAGCTGTTTTTT. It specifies CASSSRTSGSAGELFF.

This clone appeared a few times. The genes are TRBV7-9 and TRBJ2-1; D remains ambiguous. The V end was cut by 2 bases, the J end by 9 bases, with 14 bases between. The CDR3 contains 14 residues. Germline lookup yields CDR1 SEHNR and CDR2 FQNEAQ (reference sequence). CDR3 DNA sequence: TGTGCCAGCAGCTTAAGAAGCTTGAATGGTGAGCAGTTCTTC. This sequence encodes CASSLRSLNGEQFF. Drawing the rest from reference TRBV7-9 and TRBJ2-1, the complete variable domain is DTGVSQNPRHKITKRGQNVTFRCDPISEHNRLYWYRQTLGQGPEFLTYFQNEAQLEKSRLLSDRFSAERPKGSFSTLEIQRTEQGDSAMYLCASSLRSLNGEQFFGPGTRLTVL.

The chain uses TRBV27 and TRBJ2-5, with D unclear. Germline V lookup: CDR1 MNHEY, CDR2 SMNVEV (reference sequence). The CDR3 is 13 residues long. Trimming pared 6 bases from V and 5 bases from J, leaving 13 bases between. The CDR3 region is CASRLIFQETQYF. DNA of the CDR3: TGTGCCAGCAGGTTGATATTTCAGGAGACCCAGTACTTC.

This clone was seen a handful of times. The CDR3 here is CAWSGWQGQPQHF. The DNA for the CDR3 is TGTGCCTGGAGTGGGTGGCAGGGTCAGCCCCAGCATTTT. The rearrangement uses TRBV30 and TRBJ1-5, with a possible D match to TRBD1 (5 bases). Trimming took 1 base from V and 6 from J, leaving 10 bases between them. Germline V lookup: CDR1 GTSNPN, CDR2 SVGIG (reference sequence). This CDR3 has 13 residues.

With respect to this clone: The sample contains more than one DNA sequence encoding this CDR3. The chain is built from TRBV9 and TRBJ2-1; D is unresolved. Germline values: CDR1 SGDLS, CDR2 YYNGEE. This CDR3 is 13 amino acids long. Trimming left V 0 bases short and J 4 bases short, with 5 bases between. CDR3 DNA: TGTGCCAGCAGCGTAGCACTTTACAATGAGCAGTTCTTC. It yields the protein CASSVALYNEQFF.

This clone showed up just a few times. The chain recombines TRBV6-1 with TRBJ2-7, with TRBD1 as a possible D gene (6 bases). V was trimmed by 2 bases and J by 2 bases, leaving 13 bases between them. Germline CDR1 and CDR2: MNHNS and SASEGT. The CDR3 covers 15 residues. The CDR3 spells CASSEIGRGPYEQYF. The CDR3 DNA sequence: TGTGCCAGCAGTGAAATCGGCAGGGGCCCCTACGAGCAGTACTTC.

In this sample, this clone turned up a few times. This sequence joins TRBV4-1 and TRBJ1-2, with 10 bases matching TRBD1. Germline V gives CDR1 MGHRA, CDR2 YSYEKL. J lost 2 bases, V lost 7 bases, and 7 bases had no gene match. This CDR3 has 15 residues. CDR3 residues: CASKQPGQGNYGYTF. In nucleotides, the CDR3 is TGCGCCAGCAAACAACCGGGACAGGGGAACTATGGCTACACCTTC.

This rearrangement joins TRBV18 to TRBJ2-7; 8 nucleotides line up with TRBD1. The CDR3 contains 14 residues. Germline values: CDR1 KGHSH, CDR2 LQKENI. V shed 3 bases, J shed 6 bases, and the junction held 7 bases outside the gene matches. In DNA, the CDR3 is TGTGCCAGCTCACCGGCGGGACAGGAGGGCGAGCAGTACTTC. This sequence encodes CASSPAGQEGEQYF. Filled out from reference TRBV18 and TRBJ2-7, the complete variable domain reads NAGVMQNPRHLVRRRGQEARLRCSPMKGHSHVYWYRQLPEEGLKFMVYLQKENIIDESGMPKERFSAEFPKEGPSILRIQQVVRGDSAAYFCASSPAGQEGEQYFGPGTRLTVT.

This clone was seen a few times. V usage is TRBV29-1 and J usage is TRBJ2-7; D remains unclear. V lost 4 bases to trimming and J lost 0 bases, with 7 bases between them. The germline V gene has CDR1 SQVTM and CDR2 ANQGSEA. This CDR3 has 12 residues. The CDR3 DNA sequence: TGCAGCGTTGGGCCCGCCTCCTACGAGCAGTACTTC. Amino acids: CSVGPASYEQYF.

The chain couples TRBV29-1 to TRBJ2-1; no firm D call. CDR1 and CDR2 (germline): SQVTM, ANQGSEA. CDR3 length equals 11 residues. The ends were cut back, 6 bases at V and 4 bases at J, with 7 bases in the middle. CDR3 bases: TGCAGCGTCCACCTATACAATGAGCAGTTCTTC. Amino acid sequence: CSVHLYNEQFF.

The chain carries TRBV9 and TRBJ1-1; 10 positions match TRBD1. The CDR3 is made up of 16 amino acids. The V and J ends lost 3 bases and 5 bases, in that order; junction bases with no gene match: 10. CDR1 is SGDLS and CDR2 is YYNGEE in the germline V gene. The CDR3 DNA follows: TGTGCCAGCAGCGCCCGGGACAGGGGAAGGAGGACTGAAGCTTTCTTT. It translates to CASSARDRGRRTEAFF.

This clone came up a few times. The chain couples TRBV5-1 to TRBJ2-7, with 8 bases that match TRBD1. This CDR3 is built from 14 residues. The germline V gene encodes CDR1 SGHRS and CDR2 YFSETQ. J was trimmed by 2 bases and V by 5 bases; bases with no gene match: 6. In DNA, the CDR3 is TGCGCCAGCAGGAAGACAGGGGAGACCTACGAGCAGTACTTC. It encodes CASRKTGETYEQYF.

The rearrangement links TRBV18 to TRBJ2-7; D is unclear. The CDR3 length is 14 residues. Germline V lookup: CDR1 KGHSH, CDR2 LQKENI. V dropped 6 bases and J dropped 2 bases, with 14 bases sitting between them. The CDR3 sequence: CASSLTRSTYEQYF. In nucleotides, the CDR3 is TGTGCCAGCTCCCTAACCCGTAGCACCTACGAGCAGTACTTC.

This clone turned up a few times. In nucleotides, the CDR3 is TGTGCCAGCAGCCGACAGGGAAGGGGAGGAGACACTGAAGCTTTCTTT. Translated, it gives CASSRQGRGGDTEAFF. This chain uses TRBV5-6 with TRBJ1-1, with TRBD1 identical over 7 bases. The CDR3 consists of 16 residues. Germline V gene lookup returns CDR1 SGHDT and CDR2 YYEEEE. Trimming removed 4 bases from V and 3 bases from J; junction bases left unmatched: 12.

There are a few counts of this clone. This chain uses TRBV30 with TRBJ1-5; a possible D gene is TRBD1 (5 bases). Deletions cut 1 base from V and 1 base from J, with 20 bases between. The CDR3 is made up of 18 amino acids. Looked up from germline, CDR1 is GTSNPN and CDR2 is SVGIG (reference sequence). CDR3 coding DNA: TGTGCCTGGAGTGGGGGTTTAGGGGTCTGGATGAGCAATCAGCCCCAGCATTTT. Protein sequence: CAWSGGLGVWMSNQPQHF. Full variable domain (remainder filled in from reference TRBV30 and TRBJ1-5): SQTIHQWPATLVQPVGSPLSLECTVEGTSNPNLYWYRQAAGRGLQLLFYSVGIGQISSEVPQNLSASRPQDRQFILSSKKLLLSDSGFYLCAWSGGLGVWMSNQPQHFGDGTRLSIL.

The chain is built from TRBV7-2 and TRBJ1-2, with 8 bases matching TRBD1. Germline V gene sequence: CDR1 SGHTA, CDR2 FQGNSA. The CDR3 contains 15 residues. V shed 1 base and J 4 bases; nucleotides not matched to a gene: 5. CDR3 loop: CASSLDGTGPYGYTF. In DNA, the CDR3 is TGTGCCAGCAGCTTAGATGGGACAGGCCCCTATGGCTACACCTTC.

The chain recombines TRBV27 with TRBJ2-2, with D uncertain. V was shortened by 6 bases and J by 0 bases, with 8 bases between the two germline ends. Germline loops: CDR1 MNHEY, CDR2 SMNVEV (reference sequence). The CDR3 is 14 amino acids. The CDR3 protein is CASRLTANTGELFF. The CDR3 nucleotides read TGTGCCAGCAGACTTACAGCGAACACCGGGGAGCTGTTTTTT.

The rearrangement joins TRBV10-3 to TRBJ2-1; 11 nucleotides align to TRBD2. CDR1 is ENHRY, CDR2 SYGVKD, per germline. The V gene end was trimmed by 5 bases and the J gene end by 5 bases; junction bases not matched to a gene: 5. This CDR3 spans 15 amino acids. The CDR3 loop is CAISSTSGIHNEQFF. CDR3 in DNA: TGTGCCATCAGTTCGACTAGCGGGATTCACAATGAGCAGTTCTTC.

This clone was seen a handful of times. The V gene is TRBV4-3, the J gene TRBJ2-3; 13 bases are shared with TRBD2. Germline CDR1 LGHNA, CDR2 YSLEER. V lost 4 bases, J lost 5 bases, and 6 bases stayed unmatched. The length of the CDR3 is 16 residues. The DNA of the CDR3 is TGCGCCAGCAGCCCTAGACTAGCGGGAGGCGGAGATACGCAGTATTTT. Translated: CASSPRLAGGGDTQYF.

Here the CDR3 DNA reads TGTGCCAGCTCGGAACAGGGTAGCAATCAGCCCCAGCATTTT. It translates to CASSEQGSNQPQHF. The chain combines TRBV18 with TRBJ1-5; the D gene is possibly TRBD1 (6 bases). CDR1 KGHSH and CDR2 LQKENI come from the germline V gene. V shed 6 bases and J shed 0 bases, with 9 bases lying between them. This CDR3 spans 14 amino acids.

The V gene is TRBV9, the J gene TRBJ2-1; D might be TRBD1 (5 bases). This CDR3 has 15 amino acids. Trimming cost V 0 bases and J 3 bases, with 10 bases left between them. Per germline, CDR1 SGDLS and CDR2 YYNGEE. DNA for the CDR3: TGTGCCAGCAGCGTAGGGACAAACTACTACAATGAGCAGTTCTTC. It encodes CASSVGTNYYNEQFF.

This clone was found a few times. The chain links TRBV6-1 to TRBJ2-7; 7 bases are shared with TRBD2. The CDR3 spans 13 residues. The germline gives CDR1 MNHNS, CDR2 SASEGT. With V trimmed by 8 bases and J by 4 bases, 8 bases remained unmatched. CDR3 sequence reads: CASCLAERYEQYF. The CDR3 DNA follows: TGTGCCAGCTGCCTAGCGGAACGTTACGAGCAGTACTTC.

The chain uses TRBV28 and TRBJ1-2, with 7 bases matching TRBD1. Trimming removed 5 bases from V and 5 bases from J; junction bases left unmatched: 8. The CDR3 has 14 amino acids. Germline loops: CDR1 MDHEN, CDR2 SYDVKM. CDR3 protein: CASSPFGTVYGYTF. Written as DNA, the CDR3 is TGTGCCAGCAGTCCCTTCGGGACAGTTTATGGCTACACCTTC.

The CDR3: CASTRVGTGNTGELFF. The DNA of the CDR3 is TGTGCCAGCACCAGGGTGGGGACAGGGAACACCGGGGAGCTGTTTTTT. V and J are TRBV7-2 and TRBJ2-2, with 8 bases lining up with TRBD1. Germline V gene lookup returns CDR1 SGHTA and CDR2 FQGNSA. The CDR3 has 16 amino acids. Germline trimming cut 7 bases from V and 1 base from J; bases unmatched to any gene: 8.

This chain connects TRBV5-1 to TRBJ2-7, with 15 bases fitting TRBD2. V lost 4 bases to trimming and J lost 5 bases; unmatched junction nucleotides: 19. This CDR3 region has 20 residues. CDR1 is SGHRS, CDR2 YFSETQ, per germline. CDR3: CASSGEYGLAGGPWDHEQYF. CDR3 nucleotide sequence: TGCGCCAGCAGCGGGGAATACGGACTAGCGGGAGGGCCTTGGGACCACGAGCAGTACTTC.

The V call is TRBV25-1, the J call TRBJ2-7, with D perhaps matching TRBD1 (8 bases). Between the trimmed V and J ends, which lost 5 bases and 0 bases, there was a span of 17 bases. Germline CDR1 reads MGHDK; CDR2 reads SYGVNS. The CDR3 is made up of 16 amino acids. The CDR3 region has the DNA TGTGCCAGCAGTAGATACAGGGGGGGAAGCTCCTACGAGCAGTACTTC. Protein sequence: CASSRYRGGSSYEQYF.

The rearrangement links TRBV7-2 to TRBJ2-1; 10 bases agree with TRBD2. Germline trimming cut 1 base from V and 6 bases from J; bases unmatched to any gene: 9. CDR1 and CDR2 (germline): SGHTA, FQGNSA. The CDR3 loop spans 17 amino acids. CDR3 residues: CASSLGISGRSPNEQFF. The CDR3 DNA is TGTGCCAGCAGCTTAGGAATTAGCGGGAGGTCCCCCAATGAGCAGTTCTTC.

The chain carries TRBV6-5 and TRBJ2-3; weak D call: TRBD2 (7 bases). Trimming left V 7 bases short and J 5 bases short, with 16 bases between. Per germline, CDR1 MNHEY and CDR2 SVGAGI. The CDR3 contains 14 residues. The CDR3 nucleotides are TGTGCCAGCACCTCATGGGGGGGCAGAGATACGCAGTATTTT. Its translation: CASTSWGGRDTQYF.